These 32 T cell receptor beta chains were all obtained from the same sample, sequenced in a study of blood T cell repertoires in COVID-19. Measured with immunoSEQ multiplex PCR; TCRdb has only the in-frame clones, and not every one. The repertoire holds some 320,000 clones, approximately 88% seen once, with approximately 6.6% in the top ten. Sequencing used peripheral blood. The receptors originated from a woman between 25 and 40 years old who had recovered from COVID-19.

This chain joins TRBV7-8 and TRBJ2-5, with 10 nucleotides matching TRBD2. V lost 5 bases and J lost 5; bases outside the gene matches: 8. Germline CDR1 is SGHVS and CDR2 is FQNEAQ. The CDR3 sequence is 15 residues long. Written as DNA, the CDR3 is TGTGCCAGCAGCCCGCAGCGGGGGGGTGTGGAGACCCAGTACTTC. Amino acid sequence: CASSPQRGGVETQYF.

The chain combines TRBV19 with TRBJ2-1, with a possible D match to TRBD2 (7 bases). Germline CDR1 is LNHDA and CDR2 is SQIVND (reference sequence). The CDR3 has 12 amino acids. The V end was cut by 3 bases, the J end by 15 bases, with 15 bases between. In DNA, the CDR3 is TGTGCCAGTAGTATGGGGGGGCCCGAGACGTTCTTC. It is translated as CASSMGGPETFF.

This chain uses TRBV2 with TRBJ2-1; TRBD2 is a possible D gene (6 bases). This CDR3 region has 16 residues. V lost 2 bases, J lost 0 bases, and 11 bases lay in between. The germline V gene has CDR1 SNHLY and CDR2 FYNNEI. CDR3 nucleotide sequence: TGTGCCAGCAGTGAAATTGGGGGGAACTCCTACAATGAGCAGTTCTTC. Amino acids: CASSEIGGNSYNEQFF.

Only a few counts were recorded for this clone. This chain links TRBV30 with TRBJ1-4; 7 bases line up with TRBD1. V gave up 3 bases and J gave up 7 bases; unmatched junction bases: 11. This CDR3 is built from 15 residues. Germline V gene lookup returns CDR1 GTSNPN and CDR2 SVGIG (reference sequence). In DNA form, the CDR3 reads TGTGCCTGGAGAAATAACAGGGGAGAGGGTGAAAAACTGTTTTTT. It codes for CAWRNNRGEGEKLFF.

V is TRBV9 and J is TRBJ2-7, with D possibly matching TRBD2 (7 bases). The CDR3 extends over 14 amino acids. Trimming left V 4 bases short and J 2 bases short, with 13 bases between. Germline V CDR1 and CDR2: SGDLS, YYNGEE. The CDR3 protein is CASSLGGPAYEQYF. CDR3 coding DNA: TGTGCCAGCAGCCTCGGGGGGCCCGCCTACGAGCAGTACTTC.

This chain connects TRBV30 to TRBJ2-1; TRBD1 matches at 8 bases. The CDR3 is 11 residues long. Germline V lookup: CDR1 GTSNPN, CDR2 SVGIG (reference sequence). The V gene end was trimmed by 8 bases and the J gene end by 7 bases; junction bases not matched to a gene: 4. CDR3 bases: TGTGCCGGTCAGGGGGCTAATGAGCAGTTCTTC. This translates into CAGQGANEQFF.

The V and J genes are TRBV5-1 and TRBJ1-6; 12 bases fit TRBD1. The CDR3 is 15 amino acids. J gave up 10 bases and V 3 bases, and 5 bases lay outside the gene matches. CDR1 and CDR2 from the germline V gene are SGHRS and YFSETQ. CDR3 sequence reads: CASSSRDRGQSPLHF. CDR3 nucleotide sequence: TGCGCCAGCAGCTCCCGGGACAGGGGGCAATCACCCCTCCACTTT. Variable domain in full (rest from reference TRBV5-1 and TRBJ1-6): KAGVTQTPRYLIKTRGQQVTLSCSPISGHRSVSWYQQTPGQGLQFLFEYFSETQRNKGNFPGRFSGRQFSNSRSEMNVSTLELGDSALYLCASSSRDRGQSPLHFGNGTRLTVT.

This clone was counted a few times. V and J are TRBV7-9 and TRBJ2-1; TRBD1 matches at 7 bases. This CDR3 has 15 residues. The germline CDR1 and CDR2 sequences are SEHNR and FQNEAQ (reference sequence). With V trimmed by 5 bases and J by 10 bases, 14 bases remained unmatched. The CDR3 DNA reads TGTGCCAGCAGCATTACAGGGGCCCCTCAAAGGGAGCAGTTCTTC. Protein product: CASSITGAPQREQFF.

This chain uses TRBV6-2 or TRBV6-3 with TRBJ2-7; 10 bases align to TRBD1. V lost 5 bases, J lost 2 bases, and 9 bases stayed unmatched. The CDR3 contains 16 residues. Per the germline V gene, CDR1 is MNHEY and CDR2 is SVGEGT. The chain's CDR3 is CASSITGQGFPYEQYF. DNA for the CDR3: TGTGCCAGCAGTATTACGGGACAGGGGTTCCCCTACGAGCAGTACTTC.

This chain's CDR3 is CASRRTGDLYGYTF. The CDR3 DNA follows: TGTGCCAGCAGGAGGACAGGGGACCTCTATGGCTACACCTTC. The J gene is TRBJ1-2, the V gene TRBV9; 9 bases line up with TRBD1. The V and J ends lost 5 bases and 4 bases, in that order; junction bases with no gene match: 6. The germline V gene encodes CDR1 SGDLS and CDR2 YYNGEE. The CDR3 length is 14 residues.

With regard to this clone: The junction departs from germline at one end; a sequencing error may be responsible. The chain is built from TRBV7-8 and TRBJ2-1, with 9 bases identical to TRBD1. From germline, CDR1 is SGHVS and CDR2 FQNEAQ. This CDR3 has 12 residues. The CDR3 bases are TGTGCCAGCAGCTTAGTAGGGGACAGGGAGCTCTTC. Translating gives CASSLVGDRELF.

The chain carries TRBV19 and TRBJ2-1, with unresolved D. Germline CDR1 and CDR2: LNHDA and SQIVND (reference sequence). The ends were cut back, 6 bases at V and 0 bases at J, with 15 bases in the middle. The CDR3 covers 16 residues. CDR3 bases: TGTGCCAGTAGGAAAGCGACCGCAAGCTCCTACAATGAGCAGTTCTTC. It yields the protein CASRKATASSYNEQFF.

The rearrangement uses TRBV5-4 and TRBJ2-4, with 9 nucleotides matching TRBD1. The CDR3 has 17 residues. J gave up 0 bases and V 0 bases, and 4 bases lay outside the gene matches. Germline V gene sequence: CDR1 SGHNT, CDR2 YYREEE (reference sequence). The CDR3 sequence: CASSLVGQGQAKNIQYF. CDR3 DNA: TGTGCCAGCAGCTTGGTGGGACAGGGACAAGCCAAAAACATTCAGTACTTC.

This chain links TRBV18 with TRBJ1-6; D is uncertain. Germline V lookup: CDR1 KGHSH, CDR2 LQKENI. CDR3 length equals 14 residues. V lost 9 bases and J lost 0, with 9 bases in between. CDR3 DNA: TGTGCCAGTACAGAGAGCTCCTATAATTCACCCCTCCACTTT. Translated: CASTESSYNSPLHF. The full variable domain, in which reference TRBV18 and TRBJ1-6 provide the parts outside the CDR3, is NAGVMQNPRHLVRRRGQEARLRCSPMKGHSHVYWYRQLPEEGLKFMVYLQKENIIDESGMPKERFSAEFPKEGPSILRIQQVVRGDSAAYFCASTESSYNSPLHFGNGTRLTVT.

This clone has just one count. The chain is built from TRBV7-9 and TRBJ1-4; D is uncertain. Trimming left V 1 base short and J 0 bases short, with 3 bases between. Per germline, CDR1 SEHNR and CDR2 FQNEAQ (reference sequence). There are 14 residues in the CDR3. Here the CDR3 DNA reads TGTGCCAGCAGCTTAGTCACAACTAATGAAAAACTGTTTTTT. This translates into CASSLVTTNEKLFF.

The chain links TRBV25-1 to TRBJ2-7, with no clear D. Trimming took off 0 bases at V and 3 bases at J, with 9 bases between the two ends. CDR1 and CDR2 (germline): MGHDK, SYGVNS. CDR3 length: 14 residues. The CDR3 is CASSEYDPGYEQYF. CDR3 sequence (DNA): TGTGCCAGCAGTGAATACGACCCGGGCTACGAGCAGTACTTC.

The genes are TRBV5-1 and TRBJ2-1; 8 positions agree with TRBD2. Germline V lookup: CDR1 SGHRS, CDR2 YFSETQ. Losses at the gene ends were 0 bases for V and 3 bases for J; bases not matched to a gene: 11. The CDR3 sequence is 18 residues long. CDR3: CASSLVPTGTSRYNEQFF. For the CDR3, the DNA is TGCGCCAGCAGCTTGGTCCCAACCGGGACTAGTCGCTACAATGAGCAGTTCTTC.

Comment on this clone: Distinct nucleotide sequences in the sample also encode this CDR3. The chain recombines TRBV5-1 with TRBJ1-2; D possibly corresponds to TRBD1 (5 bases). This CDR3 comprises 13 residues. CDR1 is SGHRS and CDR2 is YFSETQ in the germline V gene. V was shortened by 0 bases and J by 6 bases, with 9 bases between the two germline ends. The DNA of the CDR3 is TGCGCCAGCAGCTTGGCGGGGGTCGATGGCTACACCTTC. It codes for CASSLAGVDGYTF. The whole variable domain, remainder taken from reference TRBV5-1 and TRBJ1-2, is KAGVTQTPRYLIKTRGQQVTLSCSPISGHRSVSWYQQTPGQGLQFLFEYFSETQRNKGNFPGRFSGRQFSNSRSEMNVSTLELGDSALYLCASSLAGVDGYTFGSGTRLTVV.

The V and J genes are TRBV18 and TRBJ1-1; 8 bases match TRBD1. The trim removed 2 bases at V and 4 bases at J, leaving 9 bases unmatched. Per germline, CDR1 KGHSH and CDR2 LQKENI. This CDR3 contains 16 residues. The CDR3 loop is CASSPGGQVRATEAFF. The CDR3, as DNA: TGTGCCAGCTCACCAGGGGGACAGGTACGAGCCACTGAAGCTTTCTTT. Full variable domain (rest looked up from reference TRBV18 and TRBJ1-1): NAGVMQNPRHLVRRRGQEARLRCSPMKGHSHVYWYRQLPEEGLKFMVYLQKENIIDESGMPKERFSAEFPKEGPSILRIQQVVRGDSAAYFCASSPGGQVRATEAFFGQGTRLTVV.

In the case of this clone: The sample has other DNA sequences that encode this CDR3 too. The chain combines TRBV9 with TRBJ2-7; TRBD1 matches at 7 bases. This CDR3 has 14 residues. CDR1 is SGDLS and CDR2 is YYNGEE in the germline V gene. J lost 0 bases, V lost 4 bases, and 4 bases had no gene match. In DNA, the CDR3 is TGTGCCAGCAGCCCAAGGGACAGCTCCTACGAGCAGTACTTC. Protein product: CASSPRDSSYEQYF.

For the CDR3, the DNA is TGTGCCAGCAGCTTAAACAGGGAGGGCTACACCTTC. As protein: CASSLNREGYTF. The genes are TRBV7-2 and TRBJ1-2; D possibly corresponds to TRBD1 (6 bases). V was cut by 2 bases and J by 8 bases, with 9 bases left in between. The CDR3 extends over 12 amino acids. The germline V gene encodes CDR1 SGHTA and CDR2 FQGNSA.

The rearrangement joins TRBV20-1 to TRBJ1-1, with 9 bases aligning to TRBD1. CDR3 length equals 18 residues. CDR1 is DFQATT, CDR2 SNEGSKA, per germline (reference sequence). Germline trimming cut 3 bases from V and 1 base from J; bases unmatched to any gene: 15. The CDR3 DNA follows: TGCAGTGCTAGTGGAACAGGACAGGGGTCCTCAAGGAACACTGAAGCTTTCTTT. Its translation: CSASGTGQGSSRNTEAFF.

The CDR3 protein is CASRYDSRDNSPLHF. CDR3 sequence (DNA): TGTGCCAGCAGGTATGACAGTCGGGATAATTCACCCCTCCACTTT. V is TRBV28 and J is TRBJ1-6, with a tentative D call TRBD1 (5 bases). This CDR3 has 15 residues. The V and J ends lost 6 bases and 5 bases respectively, with 14 bases between them. Germline CDR1 and CDR2: MDHEN and SYDVKM.

The J gene is TRBJ2-7, the V gene TRBV11-2; 10 positions match TRBD1. CDR1 is SGHAT and CDR2 is FQNNGV in the germline V gene. This CDR3 has 16 residues. After removal of 6 bases from V and 3 bases from J, the junction contained 11 bases not matched to a gene. In DNA, the CDR3 is TGTGCCAGCAGGACCCACTCCGGGACAGGGGACTACGAGCAGTACTTC. Its translation: CASRTHSGTGDYEQYF.

The rearrangement links TRBV4-2 to TRBJ1-1; D might be TRBD1 (6 bases). The V gene's germline CDR1 is LGHNA and CDR2 YNFKEQ. The CDR3 is 13 amino acids. V lost 0 bases and J 10 bases, leaving 12 bases between the germline ends. CDR3 coding DNA: TGTGCCAGCAGCCAAGATGGGGTAGGGGGAGCTTTCTTT. Amino acids: CASSQDGVGGAFF.

This clone was seen a few times. The CDR3 sequence: CASSPGTGSTEAFF. The CDR3 DNA sequence: TGCGCCAGCAGCCCCGGGACAGGGAGTACTGAAGCTTTCTTT. The rearrangement links TRBV5-1 to TRBJ1-1, with TRBD1 matching 9 bases. The germline V gene encodes CDR1 SGHRS and CDR2 YFSETQ. This CDR3 has 14 amino acids. Trimming cost V 4 bases and J 5 bases; bases outside gene matches: 6. Full variable domain (outside the CDR3, taken from reference TRBV5-1 and TRBJ1-1): KAGVTQTPRYLIKTRGQQVTLSCSPISGHRSVSWYQQTPGQGLQFLFEYFSETQRNKGNFPGRFSGRQFSNSRSEMNVSTLELGDSALYLCASSPGTGSTEAFFGQGTRLTVV.

The chain employs TRBV7-2 and TRBJ2-2; D gene unclear. Trimming shortened V by 4 bases and J by 4 bases, and 13 bases separated the two germline ends. Germline V gives CDR1 SGHTA, CDR2 FQGNSA. CDR3 length: 15 residues. CDR3: CASSSTTDGTGELFF. The CDR3 DNA reads TGTGCCAGCAGCTCCACTACCGATGGCACCGGGGAGCTGTTTTTT.

This clone has only one observation. CDR3 loop: CASSRLAGVHRGSEQFF. The CDR3 nucleotides are TGTGCCAGCAGTAGACTAGCGGGGGTCCATCGTGGCAGTGAGCAGTTCTTC. The V gene is TRBV27, the J gene TRBJ2-1; 12 positions agree with TRBD2. The trim removed 5 bases at V and 9 bases at J, leaving 14 bases unmatched. Looked up from germline, CDR1 is MNHEY and CDR2 is SMNVEV (reference sequence). The CDR3 totals 17 residues.

The CDR3 here is CASSLGRGETQYF. The CDR3 nucleotides read TGTGCCAGCAGCTTAGGGAGAGGAGAGACCCAGTACTTC. The V call is TRBV7-9, the J call TRBJ2-5; D is unresolved. Germline V CDR1 and CDR2: SEHNR, FQNEAQ (reference sequence). CDR3 length: 13 residues. V shed 1 base and J shed 4 bases, with 7 bases lying between them. Filled out from reference TRBV7-9 and TRBJ2-5, the complete variable domain reads DTGVSQNPRHKITKRGQNVTFRCDPISEHNRLYWYRQTLGQGPEFLTYFQNEAQLEKSRLLSDRFSAERPKGSFSTLEIQRTEQGDSAMYLCASSLGRGETQYFGPGTRLLVL.

The V call is TRBV12-3 or TRBV12-4, the J call TRBJ1-5, with a tentative D call TRBD1 (5 bases). This CDR3 contains 13 residues. Trimming took 8 bases from V and 7 from J, leaving 15 bases between them. The CDR3 loop reads CASAGQGRQPQHF. CDR3 sequence (DNA): TGTGCCAGCGCGGGGCAGGGAAGGCAGCCCCAGCATTTT.

V and J are TRBV4-1 and TRBJ1-5, with D perhaps TRBD1 (6 bases). Trimming cost V 4 bases and J 0 bases, with 22 bases left between them. Germline CDR1 and CDR2: MGHRA and YSYEKL. The CDR3 has 19 residues. Here the CDR3 reads CASSPGQFGEIDSNQPQHF. The CDR3 coding sequence is TGCGCCAGCAGCCCGGGACAATTCGGTGAGATAGATAGCAATCAGCCCCAGCATTTT.

This chain connects TRBV11-3 to TRBJ2-7; possible D gene TRBD1, 5 bases. CDR3 length: 15 amino acids. Per the germline V gene, CDR1 is SGHNT and CDR2 is YENEEA. Between the trimmed V and J ends, which lost 3 bases and 1 base, there was a span of 13 bases. Here the CDR3 DNA reads TGTGCCAGCAGCTTTGGAACAGGTAGATCCTACGAGCAGTACTTC. Translated, it gives CASSFGTGRSYEQYF.